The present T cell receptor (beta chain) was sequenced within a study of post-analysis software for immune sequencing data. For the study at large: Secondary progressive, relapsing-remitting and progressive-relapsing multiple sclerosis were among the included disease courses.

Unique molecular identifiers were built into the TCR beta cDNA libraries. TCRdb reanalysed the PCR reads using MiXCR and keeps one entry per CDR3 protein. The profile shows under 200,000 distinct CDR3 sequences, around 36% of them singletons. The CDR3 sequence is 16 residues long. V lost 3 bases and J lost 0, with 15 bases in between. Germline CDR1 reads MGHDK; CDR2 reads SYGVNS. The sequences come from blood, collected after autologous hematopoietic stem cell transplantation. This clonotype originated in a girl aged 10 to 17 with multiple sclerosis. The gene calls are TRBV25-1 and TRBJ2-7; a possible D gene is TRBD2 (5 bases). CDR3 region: CASSDPQTKNSYEQYF. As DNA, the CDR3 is TGTGCCAGCAGTGACCCACAGACTAAAAACTCCTACGAGCAGTACTTC.